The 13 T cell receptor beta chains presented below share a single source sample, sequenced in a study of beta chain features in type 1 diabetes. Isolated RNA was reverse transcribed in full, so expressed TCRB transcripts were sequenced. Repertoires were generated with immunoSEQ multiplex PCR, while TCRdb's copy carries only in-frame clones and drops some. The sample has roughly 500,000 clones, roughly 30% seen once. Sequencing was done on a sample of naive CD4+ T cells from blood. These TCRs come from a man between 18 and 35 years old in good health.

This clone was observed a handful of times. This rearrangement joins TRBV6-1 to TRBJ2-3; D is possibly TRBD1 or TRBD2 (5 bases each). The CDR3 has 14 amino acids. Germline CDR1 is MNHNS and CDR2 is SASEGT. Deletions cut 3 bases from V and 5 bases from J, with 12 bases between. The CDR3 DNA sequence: TGTGCCAGCAGTGAGGGGACCGCGAGAGATACGCAGTATTTT. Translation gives CASSEGTARDTQYF.

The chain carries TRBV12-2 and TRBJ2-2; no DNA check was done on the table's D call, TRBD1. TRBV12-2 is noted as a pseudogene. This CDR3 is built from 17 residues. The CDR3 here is CASRSWPGQGIIGELFF. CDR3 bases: TGTGCAAGTCGCTCCTGGCCGGGACAGGGGATAATCGGGGAGCTGTTTTTT.

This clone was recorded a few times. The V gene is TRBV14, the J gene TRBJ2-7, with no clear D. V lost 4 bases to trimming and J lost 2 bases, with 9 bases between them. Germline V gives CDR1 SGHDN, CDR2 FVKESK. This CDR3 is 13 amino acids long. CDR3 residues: CASSRLAAYEQYF. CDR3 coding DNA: TGTGCCAGCAGCCGTCTTGCGGCCTACGAGCAGTACTTC.

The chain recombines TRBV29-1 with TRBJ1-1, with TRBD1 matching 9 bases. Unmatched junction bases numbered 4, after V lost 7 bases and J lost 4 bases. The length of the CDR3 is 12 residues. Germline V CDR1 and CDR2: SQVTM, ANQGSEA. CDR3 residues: CSGDRVVTEAFF. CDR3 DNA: TGCAGCGGGGACAGGGTAGTCACTGAAGCTTTCTTT. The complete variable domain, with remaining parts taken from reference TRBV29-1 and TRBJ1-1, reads SAVISQKPSRDICQRGTSLTIQCQVDSQVTMMFWYRQQPGQSLTLIATANQGSEATYESGFVIDKFPISRPNLTFSTLTVSNMSPEDSSIYLCSGDRVVTEAFFGQGTRLTVV.

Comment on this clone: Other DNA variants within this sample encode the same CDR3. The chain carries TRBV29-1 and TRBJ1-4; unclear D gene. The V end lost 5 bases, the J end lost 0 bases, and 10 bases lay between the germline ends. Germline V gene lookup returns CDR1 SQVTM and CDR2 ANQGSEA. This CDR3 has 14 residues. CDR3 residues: CSVLTVATNEKLFF. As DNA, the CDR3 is TGCAGCGTTTTGACGGTAGCAACTAATGAAAAACTGTTTTTT.

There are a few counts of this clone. CDR3: CSVVAGSSYNEQFF. Written as DNA, the CDR3 is TGCAGCGTTGTAGCGGGGAGCTCCTACAATGAGCAGTTCTTC. The V gene is TRBV29-1, the J gene TRBJ2-1; 8 nucleotides match TRBD2. The CDR3 contains 14 residues. V lost 4 bases to trimming and J lost 0 bases; unmatched junction nucleotides: 2. CDR1 and CDR2 (germline): SQVTM, ANQGSEA.

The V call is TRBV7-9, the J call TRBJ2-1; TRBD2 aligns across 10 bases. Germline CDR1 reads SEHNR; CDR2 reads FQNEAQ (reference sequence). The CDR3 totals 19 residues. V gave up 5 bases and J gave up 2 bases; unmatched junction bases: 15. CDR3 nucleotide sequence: TGTGCCAGCAGCCCAAAGCGGGAGGGCCCCTTAATGGCCTACAATGAGCAGTTCTTC. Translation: CASSPKREGPLMAYNEQFF.

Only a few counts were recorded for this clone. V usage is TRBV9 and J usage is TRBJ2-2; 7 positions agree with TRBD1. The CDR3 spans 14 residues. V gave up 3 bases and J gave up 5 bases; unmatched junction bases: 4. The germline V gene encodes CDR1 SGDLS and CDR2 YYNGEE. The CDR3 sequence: CASSGTGVTGELFF. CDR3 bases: TGTGCCAGCAGCGGAACAGGGGTTACCGGGGAGCTGTTTTTT.

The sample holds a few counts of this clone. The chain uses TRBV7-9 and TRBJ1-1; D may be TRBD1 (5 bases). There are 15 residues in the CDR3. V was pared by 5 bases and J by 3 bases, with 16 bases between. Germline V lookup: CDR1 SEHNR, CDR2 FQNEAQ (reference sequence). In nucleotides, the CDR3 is TGTGCCAGCAGCGCCCCCCGGCAGGGAGACACTGAAGCTTTCTTT. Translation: CASSAPRQGDTEAFF.

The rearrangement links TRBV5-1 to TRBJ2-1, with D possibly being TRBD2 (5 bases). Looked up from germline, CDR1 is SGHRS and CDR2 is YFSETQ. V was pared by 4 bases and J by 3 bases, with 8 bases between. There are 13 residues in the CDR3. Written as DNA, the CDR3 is TGCGCCAGCAGCCTGACTATCTACAATGAGCAGTTCTTC. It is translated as CASSLTIYNEQFF.

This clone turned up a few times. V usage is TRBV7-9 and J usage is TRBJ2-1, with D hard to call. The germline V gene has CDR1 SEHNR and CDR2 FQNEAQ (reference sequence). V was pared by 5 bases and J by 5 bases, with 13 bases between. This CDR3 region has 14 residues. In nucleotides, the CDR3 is TGTGCCAGCAGCCCCCTCCCCCCAAACAATGAGCAGTTCTTC. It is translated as CASSPLPPNNEQFF.

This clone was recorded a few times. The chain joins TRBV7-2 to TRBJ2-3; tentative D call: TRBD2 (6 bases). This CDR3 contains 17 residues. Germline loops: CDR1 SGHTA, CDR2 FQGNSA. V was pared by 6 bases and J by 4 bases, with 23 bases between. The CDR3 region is CASSQASAGSWADTQYF. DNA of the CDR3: TGTGCCAGCAGTCAAGCTAGCGCCGGGAGTTGGGCAGATACGCAGTATTTT.

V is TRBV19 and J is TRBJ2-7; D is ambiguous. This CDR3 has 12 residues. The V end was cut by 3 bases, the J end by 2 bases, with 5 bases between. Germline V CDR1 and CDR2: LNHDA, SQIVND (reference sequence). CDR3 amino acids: CASSMAPYEQYF. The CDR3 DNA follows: TGTGCCAGTAGTATGGCCCCCTACGAGCAGTACTTC.